This T cell receptor (beta chain) was retrieved from a study of T-cell reconstitution after alpha-beta-depleted transplantation in children (dated by TCRdb to between 2015 and 2016). In the study overall: Using TCR repertoire profiling, the study followed T-cell immune reconstitution in a quantitative way in children after TCRalphabeta/CD19-depleted allogeneic hematopoietic cell transplantation. What the work shows at the level of the full study, not this receptor alone: The apparently early alphabetaT-cell count recovery about two months after transplant was reportedly dependent on only several hundred rapidly expanded clones derived from non-depleted graft cells. In some patients, high TCRbeta diversity at day 60 was attributed to recipient T cells and intrathymic progenitors that had survived conditioning. The frequencies of hyperexpanded clones fell over the following months, and after one year, T-cell counts and TCRbeta diversity were mostly attributed to newly produced T cells.

In light of the paper, this sample's treatment or condition label describes: allogeneic hematopoietic cell transplantation with graft depleted of TCRalphabeta T cells and CD19 B cells. The transplant recipients were children given TCRalphabeta/CD19-depleted allogeneic hematopoietic cell grafts. The library was generated by PCR. TCRdb names Illumina HiSeq 2500 as the instrument used. TCR library preparation used molecular barcoding, with unique molecular identifiers applied to normalize quantification of the TCRbeta repertoire. TCRdb passed the public sequencing reads through fastp at Q25 and MiXCR, retaining productive beta sequences. CDR3 protein sequences are deduplicated, and each keeps its most common genes and DNA. This sample is represented by 100,000 or so distinct CDR3 sequences; 23% of them were singletons. The ten largest make up over 20% of the sample. V lost 1 base and J lost 3 bases, and the count of bases not matched to a germline gene is 3. From its cysteine to its phenylalanine, the CDR3 spans 15 amino acids. CDR3 DNA only is kept here, 45 bases in frame from base 1. For CDR1 and CDR2, the germline V gene lists SGHDT and YYEEEE.

As concerns this clonotype: Its antigen specificity is not known. One base away there is no much larger clone; base qualities are not given.

The sequencing used PBMCs, collected before TCRalphabeta/CD19-depleted stem cell transplant. The source is a boy younger than 10 with acute lymphoblastic leukemia, due to receive a stem cell transplant. The chain is encoded by TRBV5-6 joined to TRBJ1-5; the central 8 bases match TRBD1. The CDR3 here reads CASSLRTGTNQPQHF. The nucleotide sequence is given as TGTGCCAGCAGCTTGCGGACAGGGACCAATCAGCCCCAGCATTTT.